This entry describes one T cell receptor (beta chain). This entry comes from a study of blood T cell repertoires in COVID-19. Whole-study context: Whether acute or convalescent, the COVID-19 samples came from the United States, Italy and Spain. T cells, B-cell-depleted T cells, or PBMCs provided the cDNA or gDNA that served as material.

Recruited during active infection, patients (from Seattle) were subsequently followed longitudinally. The CDR3 has 15 amino acids. Germline V gene data show CDR1 as LGHNA and CDR2 as YSLEER. V was shortened by 1 base and J by 2 bases, with 10 bases between the two germline ends. Authors' analysis steps: Amplified reference gene primers provided the basis for estimating nucleated cell counts. The data were produced by immunoSEQ multiplex PCR, yet TCRdb's version contains in-frame clones alone and is incomplete. V, J and clone size were drawn from that table, and D and trimming were deduced from the DNA. Of 220,000 or so clones in the sample, about 85% were seen once.

This receptor was taken from a woman in her fifties or sixties with COVID-19, enrolled during active disease. Sample: peripheral blood. This chain links TRBV4-3 with TRBJ2-3; D perhaps matches TRBD1 (5 bases). The CDR3 DNA follows: TGCGCCAGCAGCCAAGGCTCAGGGTTCACAGATACGCAGTATTTT. Protein product: CASSQGSGFTDTQYF.